What follows are 24 T cell receptor beta chains derived from one specimen sequenced in a study of shared clonotypes between healthy human individuals. Method: immunoSEQ multiplex PCR; TCRdb's copy keeps in-frame clones and lacks some. The sample carries some 2,500,000 clones, just under 95% recorded once. The material sequenced was naive CD4+ T cells from PBMCs. Subset meaning: CD45RA+ positively selected. The source is a man between 18 and 29 years old in good health. Some clones in this sample may be carry-over from other donors' samples.

The chain combines TRBV29-1 with TRBJ2-1; 14 nucleotides agree with TRBD2. CDR3 length: 16 amino acids. Per germline, CDR1 SQVTM and CDR2 ANQGSEA. J was trimmed by 9 bases and V by 6 bases; bases with no gene match: 13. The CDR3 DNA is TGCAGCGTGACTAGCGGGAGGGCCCGTCTAAGGGTTGAGCAGTTCTTC. Protein sequence: CSVTSGRARLRVEQFF.

The chain employs TRBV23-1 and TRBJ2-5, with unresolved D. TRBV23-1 is an ORF, and what it does is uncertain. The CDR3 is made up of 16 amino acids. V gave up 4 bases and J gave up 4 bases, with 19 bases separating them. The CDR3 DNA is TGCGCCAGCAGTCTGTTAGCTTGGCAAGATCTAGAGACCCAGTACTTC. This codes for CASSLLAWQDLETQYF.

J is TRBJ2-1 and V is TRBV7-3; D might be TRBD2 (5 bases). Trimming shortened V by 5 bases and J by 5 bases, and 7 bases separated the two germline ends. Per germline, CDR1 SGHTA and CDR2 FQGTGA. The length of the CDR3 is 12 residues. The DNA for the CDR3 is TGTGCCAGCAGCGAGACTAACAATGAGCAGTTCTTC. Its protein product is CASSETNNEQFF.

The chain recombines TRBV10-3 with TRBJ2-6; D uncertain. V lost 7 bases and J 2 bases, leaving 6 bases between the germline ends. The CDR3 has 13 residues. The germline gives CDR1 ENHRY, CDR2 SYGVKD. CDR3 in DNA: TGTGCCATCACTGGAGCTGGGGCCAACGTCCTGACTTTC. It specifies CAITGAGANVLTF.

V and J are TRBV4-1 and TRBJ2-1, with D tentatively TRBD2 (6 bases). The germline V gene encodes CDR1 MGHRA and CDR2 YSYEKL. Trimming shortened V by 0 bases and J by 4 bases, and 22 bases separated the two germline ends. The CDR3 runs to 19 residues. The DNA of the CDR3 is TGCGCCAGCAGCCAAGAGATACCAGGACTACAAGGACATTACAATGAGCAGTTCTTC. Protein sequence: CASSQEIPGLQGHYNEQFF.

The chain is built from TRBV5-1 and TRBJ1-1; perhaps TRBD1 as D (5 bases). Germline V CDR1 and CDR2: SGHRS, YFSETQ. The CDR3 loop spans 14 amino acids. V was pared by 5 bases and J by 2 bases, with 13 bases between. The DNA of the CDR3 is TGCGCCAGCAGGGAAGGGACGGGCAACACTGAAGCTTTCTTT. It translates to CASREGTGNTEAFF.

Turning to this clone: Other DNA sequences in this sample translate to the same CDR3. CDR3 residues: CASRDRGLSNQPQHF. CDR3 nucleotide sequence: TGTGCCAGCAGGGACAGGGGTTTAAGCAATCAGCCCCAGCATTTT. This chain connects TRBV6-1 to TRBJ1-5, with TRBD1 matching 9 bases. The germline V gene has CDR1 MNHNS and CDR2 SASEGT. The CDR3 covers 15 residues. V shed 6 bases, J shed 1 base, and the junction held 4 bases outside the gene matches.

This sequence joins TRBV7-2 and TRBJ2-1, with no clear D. This CDR3 contains 16 residues. Trimming shortened V by 2 bases and J by 0 bases, and 11 bases separated the two germline ends. Germline CDR1 is SGHTA and CDR2 is FQGNSA. The DNA for the CDR3 is TGTGCCAGCAGCTTATATCCCCGGGTCTCCTACAATGAGCAGTTCTTC. Translated, it gives CASSLYPRVSYNEQFF.

V usage is TRBV7-9 and J usage is TRBJ2-3; D possibly corresponds to TRBD2 (7 bases). Germline V gives CDR1 SEHNR, CDR2 FQNEAQ (reference sequence). The length of the CDR3 is 14 residues. V was pared by 5 bases and J by 4 bases, with 13 bases between. The CDR3, as DNA: TGTGCCAGCAGCCCAAGGGGGGGCTCAGATACGCAGTATTTT. Translated: CASSPRGGSDTQYF.

This clone showed up just once. This chain joins TRBV5-1 and TRBJ2-7; D remains ambiguous. Trimming took off 2 bases at V and 6 bases at J, with 12 bases between the two ends. This CDR3 has 13 residues. Germline CDR1 and CDR2: SGHRS and YFSETQ. CDR3 coding DNA: TGCGCCAGCAGCTTAATTCAATCCACCGAGCAGTACTTC. This sequence encodes CASSLIQSTEQYF.

The chain employs TRBV19 and TRBJ1-2, with D maybe TRBD1 (5 bases). CDR3 length: 13 residues. Germline loops: CDR1 LNHDA, CDR2 SQIVND (reference sequence). V was clipped by 1 base and J by 7 bases, with 10 bases between them. Written as DNA, the CDR3 is TGTGCCAGTAGTATAGCCAGGGATACTGGCTACACCTTC. Amino acids: CASSIARDTGYTF.

This clone was counted once. The chain recombines TRBV2 with TRBJ2-2, with 11 bases fitting TRBD2. Germline lookup yields CDR1 SNHLY and CDR2 FYNNEI. The CDR3 spans 16 residues. Trimming at V came to 6 bases and at J to 8 bases, leaving 11 bases not matched to a gene. The CDR3 loop is CASSGLAGGGEGELFF. In nucleotides, the CDR3 is TGTGCCAGCAGCGGCCTAGCGGGAGGAGGAGAAGGGGAGCTGTTTTTT.

The CDR3 loop is CASSPIPSGRVWEQFF. The CDR3, as DNA: TGTGCCAGCAGCCCGATTCCTAGCGGGAGAGTATGGGAGCAGTTCTTC. The rearrangement joins TRBV7-2 to TRBJ2-1, with TRBD2 matching 10 bases. V shed 5 bases and J 10 bases; nucleotides not matched to a gene: 14. CDR1 and CDR2 from the germline V gene are SGHTA and FQGNSA. This CDR3 is 16 amino acids long. Full variable domain (remainder filled in from reference TRBV7-2 and TRBJ2-1): GAGVSQSPSNKVTEKGKDVELRCDPISGHTALYWYRQSLGQGLEFLIYFQGNSAPDKSGLPSDRFSAERTGGSVSTLTIQRTQQEDSAVYLCASSPIPSGRVWEQFFGPGTRLTVL.

Concerning this clone itself: Other DNA sequences in this specimen translate into the identical CDR3. This chain connects TRBV27 to TRBJ1-1; D call uncertain. Trimming cost V 5 bases and J 1 base, with 8 bases left between them. Germline loops: CDR1 MNHEY, CDR2 SMNVEV (reference sequence). CDR3 length equals 13 residues. CDR3 nucleotides: TGTGCCAGCAGTCTAGGGCGGAACACTGAAGCTTTCTTT. Protein product: CASSLGRNTEAFF.

The chain combines TRBV9 with TRBJ2-1; no definite D call. Trimming left V 1 base short and J 8 bases short, with 10 bases between. CDR3 length equals 13 residues. The germline V gene has CDR1 SGDLS and CDR2 YYNGEE. CDR3 protein: CASSVSDGDEQFF. The CDR3 coding sequence is TGTGCCAGCAGCGTATCCGATGGCGATGAGCAGTTCTTC.

This sequence joins TRBV4-2 and TRBJ1-2; tentative D call: TRBD1 (5 bases). Germline loops: CDR1 LGHNA, CDR2 YNFKEQ. The V end was cut by 0 bases, the J end by 8 bases, with 16 bases between. The CDR3 contains 15 residues. DNA for the CDR3: TGTGCCAGCAGCCAAGATCAGGTCAGGGTAGACGGCTACACCTTC. Translating it yields CASSQDQVRVDGYTF.

The V gene is TRBV5-4, the J gene TRBJ2-1, with D perhaps being TRBD1 or TRBD2 (5 bases each). From germline, CDR1 is SGHNT and CDR2 YYREEE (reference sequence). CDR3 size: 15 residues. V lost 2 bases and J lost 10, with 19 bases in between. The CDR3 DNA sequence: TGTGCCAGCAGCTTAGGGACGCTGGGCCGCGGGGAGCAGTTCTTC. The encoded protein is CASSLGTLGRGEQFF.

This sequence joins TRBV2 and TRBJ1-2; D remains unclear. Trimming shortened V by 4 bases and J by 0 bases, and 9 bases separated the two germline ends. CDR1 SNHLY and CDR2 FYNNEI come from the germline V gene. The CDR3 is 14 amino acids. The chain's CDR3 is CASSVEGANYGYTF. DNA of the CDR3: TGTGCCAGCAGTGTAGAGGGCGCTAACTATGGCTACACCTTC.

This chain links TRBV6-5 with TRBJ1-3; D is uncertain. There are 14 residues in the CDR3. The V end lost 5 bases, the J end lost 0 bases, and 8 bases lay between the germline ends. Germline lookup yields CDR1 MNHEY and CDR2 SVGAGI. The DNA of the CDR3 is TGTGCCAGCAGTGCGGGCCTCTCTGGAAACACCATATATTTT. Translation gives CASSAGLSGNTIYF.

The rearrangement joins TRBV28 to TRBJ1-2; D perhaps matches TRBD1 (6 bases). Germline assignment: CDR1 MDHEN and CDR2 SYDVKM. CDR3 length: 12 amino acids. Trimming left V 6 bases short and J 8 bases short, with 13 bases between. The CDR3 coding sequence is TGTGCCAGCAGAATAAGGGGGACCGGCTACACCTTC. The encoded protein is CASRIRGTGYTF.

This chain connects TRBV5-1 to TRBJ1-2; D gene unclear. Germline CDR1 and CDR2: SGHRS and YFSETQ. CDR3 length equals 14 residues. V was cut by 0 bases and J by 8 bases, with 14 bases left in between. The CDR3 DNA reads TGCGCCAGCAGCTTGGACAGTTCCGCTAAAGGCTACACCTTC. The encoded protein is CASSLDSSAKGYTF.

The genes are TRBV9 and TRBJ2-3, with unresolved D. Trimming removed 2 bases at V and 9 bases at J, with 13 bases between. This CDR3 is 13 amino acids long. Germline CDR1 and CDR2: SGDLS and YYNGEE. This CDR3 is CASSVLFGSTQYF. Written as DNA, the CDR3 is TGTGCCAGCAGCGTTTTGTTTGGAAGCACGCAGTATTTT.

For the CDR3, the DNA is TGCAGCGTTAACCTAAGACTAGCGGGCAACTACAATGAGCAGTTCTTC. This codes for CSVNLRLAGNYNEQFF. This chain links TRBV29-1 with TRBJ2-1; 10 bases fit TRBD2. Per germline, CDR1 SQVTM and CDR2 ANQGSEA. Germline trimming cut 5 bases from V and 3 bases from J; bases unmatched to any gene: 10. CDR3 length: 16 amino acids.

This chain connects TRBV28 to TRBJ1-6, with D unclear. The V end was cut by 2 bases, the J end by 7 bases, with 9 bases between. Germline values: CDR1 MDHEN, CDR2 SYDVKM. CDR3 length: 14 residues. Written as DNA, the CDR3 is TGTGCCAGCAGTTTAGGGCTTCAAAATTCACCCCTCCACTTT. It specifies CASSLGLQNSPLHF.